Listed below are T cell receptor beta chains from one sample, sequenced in a study of T cells after yellow fever vaccination. Each CDR3 protein is one row after TCRdb ran MiXCR on the 5' RACE reads. Here the sample spans around 310,000 distinct CDR3 sequences, around 4% being singletons. The sequenced sample was PBMCs, obtained on the day of the yellow fever booster vaccination. The source is a man in his late teens or twenties who received the YFV17D yellow fever vaccine. Each CDR3 is given with its conserved first and last residue. D genes are given only for firm matches. Clone size is not always given. Where it is, it says once, few, many or a class for expanded clones.

v_gene: TRBV20-1; j_gene: TRBJ1-4; d_gene: -; abundance: many; CDR3aa: CSARRAGGASNEKLFF; CDR3nt: TGCAGTGCTAGGAGGGCAGGAGGGGCTTCTAATGAAAAACTGTTTTTT
v_gene: TRBV6-2/TRBV6-3; j_gene: TRBJ2-2; d_gene: -; abundance: -; CDR3aa: CASSLWQNTGELFF; CDR3nt: TGTGCCAGCAGTTTATGGCAGAACACCGGGGAGCTGTTTTTT
v_gene: TRBV27; j_gene: TRBJ1-6; d_gene: -; abundance: many; CDR3aa: CASSLYLTNSPLHF; CDR3nt: TGTGCCAGCAGTTTATATTTGACTAATTCACCCCTCCACTTT
v_gene: TRBV6-6; j_gene: TRBJ2-2; d_gene: TRBD1; abundance: many; CDR3aa: CASSKTGTTGELFF; CDR3nt: TGTGCCAGCAGTAAGACAGGGACCACCGGGGAGCTGTTTTTT
v_gene: TRBV5-4; j_gene: TRBJ1-4; d_gene: TRBD1; abundance: many; CDR3aa: CASSLDRGNEKLFF; CDR3nt: TGTGCCAGCAGCTTGGACAGGGGTAATGAAAAACTGTTTTTT
v_gene: TRBV5-1; j_gene: TRBJ1-2; d_gene: TRBD1; abundance: -; CDR3aa: CASSLTGVNYGYTF; CDR3nt: TGCGCCAGCAGCCTAACAGGGGTAAACTATGGCTACACCTTC
v_gene: TRBV7-2; j_gene: TRBJ2-6; d_gene: TRBD1; abundance: many; CDR3aa: CASSPRTGLSGANVLTF; CDR3nt: TGTGCCAGCAGCCCCAGGACAGGCCTCTCTGGGGCCAACGTCCTGACTTTC
v_gene: TRBV7-9; j_gene: TRBJ2-1; d_gene: TRBD2; abundance: few; CDR3aa: CASSPSGTSYNEQFF; CDR3nt: TGTGCCAGCAGCCCTAGCGGTACCTCCTACAATGAGCAGTTCTTC
v_gene: TRBV7-2; j_gene: TRBJ1-2; d_gene: -; abundance: -; CDR3aa: CASSLAARNYGYTF; CDR3nt: TGTGCCAGCAGCTTAGCGGCCAGAAACTATGGCTACACCTTC
v_gene: TRBV5-1; j_gene: TRBJ1-1; d_gene: TRBD1; abundance: -; CDR3aa: CASSGQGQGNTEAFF; CDR3nt: TGCGCCAGCTCGGGACAGGGGCAGGGGAACACTGAAGCTTTCTTT
v_gene: TRBV7-9; j_gene: TRBJ1-4; d_gene: -; abundance: many; CDR3aa: CASSLDEKLFF; CDR3nt: TGTGCCAGCAGCTTAGACGAAAAACTGTTTTTT
v_gene: TRBV4-1; j_gene: TRBJ2-5; d_gene: -; abundance: many; CDR3aa: CASSQRVGLGQETQYF; CDR3nt: TGCGCCAGCAGCCAAAGGGTAGGCCTAGGACAAGAGACCCAGTACTTC
v_gene: TRBV10-1; j_gene: TRBJ2-2; d_gene: -; abundance: many; CDR3aa: CASSDGDTGELFF; CDR3nt: TGCGCCAGCAGTGACGGGGACACCGGGGAGCTGTTTTTT
v_gene: TRBV12-3/TRBV12-4; j_gene: TRBJ2-5; d_gene: -; abundance: few; CDR3aa: CASSLEEPETQYF; CDR3nt: TGTGCCAGCAGTTTGGAAGAACCGGAGACCCAGTACTTC
v_gene: TRBV12-3/TRBV12-4; j_gene: TRBJ2-5; d_gene: -; abundance: few; CDR3aa: CASSFRQGFGETQYF; CDR3nt: TGTGCCAGCAGTTTTAGGCAGGGGTTTGGAGAGACCCAGTACTTC
v_gene: TRBV25-1; j_gene: TRBJ1-1; d_gene: -; abundance: few; CDR3aa: CASSGNSHTEAFF; CDR3nt: TGTGCCAGCAGTGGGAACAGCCACACTGAAGCTTTCTTT
v_gene: TRBV6-6; j_gene: TRBJ1-1; d_gene: -; abundance: few; CDR3aa: CASSSRYRDTEAFF; CDR3nt: TGTGCCAGCAGTTCCCGATACAGGGACACTGAAGCTTTCTTT
v_gene: TRBV6-6; j_gene: TRBJ2-7; d_gene: -; abundance: many; CDR3aa: CASSYGQSYEQYF; CDR3nt: TGTGCCAGCAGTTATGGCCAATCCTACGAGCAGTACTTC
v_gene: TRBV5-1; j_gene: TRBJ2-2; d_gene: -; abundance: -; CDR3aa: CASRIWDARNTGELFF; CDR3nt: TGCGCCAGCAGGATTTGGGACGCCCGGAACACCGGGGAGCTGTTTTTT
v_gene: TRBV4-1; j_gene: TRBJ2-7; d_gene: -; abundance: many; CDR3aa: CASSPTETKSYEQYF; CDR3nt: TGCGCCAGCAGCCCGACAGAGACCAAATCCTACGAGCAGTACTTC
v_gene: TRBV12-5; j_gene: TRBJ1-5; d_gene: -; abundance: few; CDR3aa: CASGLVLSQSPNQPQHF; CDR3nt: TGTGCTAGTGGTTTGGTACTCTCGCAGAGTCCCAATCAGCCCCAGCATTTT
v_gene: TRBV7-2; j_gene: TRBJ1-1; d_gene: -; abundance: few; CDR3aa: CASSSSGDTEAFF; CDR3nt: TGTGCCAGCAGCTCATCAGGGGACACTGAAGCTTTCTTT
v_gene: TRBV20-1; j_gene: TRBJ1-2; d_gene: -; abundance: many; CDR3aa: CSARRVGPANYGYTF; CDR3nt: TGCAGTGCGCGAAGGGTCGGTCCCGCTAACTATGGCTACACCTTC
v_gene: TRBV5-5; j_gene: TRBJ2-6; d_gene: -; abundance: -; CDR3aa: CASSLEGRVSGANVLTF; CDR3nt: TGTGCCAGCAGCTTGGAAGGCAGGGTCTCTGGGGCCAACGTCCTGACTTTC
v_gene: TRBV7-3; j_gene: TRBJ1-1; d_gene: -; abundance: -; CDR3aa: CASSPGGSPRAFF; CDR3nt: TGTGCCAGCAGCCCTGGCGGATCTCCGCGGGCTTTCTTT
v_gene: TRBV20-1; j_gene: TRBJ1-4; d_gene: -; abundance: few; CDR3aa: CSARATSGGLNEKLFF; CDR3nt: TGCAGTGCTAGAGCAACGTCCGGGGGGCTTAATGAAAAACTGTTTTTT
v_gene: TRBV7-9; j_gene: TRBJ1-1; d_gene: -; abundance: -; CDR3aa: CASSGRRSTEAFF; CDR3nt: TGTGCCAGCAGCGGACGGAGGTCCACTGAAGCTTTCTTT
v_gene: TRBV29-1; j_gene: TRBJ2-5; d_gene: -; abundance: many; CDR3aa: CSVVDGEETQYF; CDR3nt: TGCAGCGTTGTAGACGGAGAAGAGACCCAGTACTTC
v_gene: TRBV5-4; j_gene: TRBJ2-1; d_gene: -; abundance: many; CDR3aa: CASSLPAYNEQFF; CDR3nt: TGTGCCAGCAGCTTGCCCGCCTACAATGAGCAGTTCTTC
v_gene: TRBV20-1; j_gene: TRBJ2-7; d_gene: -; abundance: many; CDR3aa: CSARAPVRSSYEQYF; CDR3nt: TGCAGTGCTCGTGCCCCGGTGCGGAGCTCCTACGAGCAGTACTTC
v_gene: TRBV5-5; j_gene: TRBJ2-7; d_gene: -; abundance: many; CDR3aa: CASSRDNYEQYF; CDR3nt: TGTGCCAGTTCCCGGGACAACTACGAGCAGTACTTC
v_gene: TRBV18; j_gene: TRBJ2-3; d_gene: -; abundance: -; CDR3aa: CASSPGIADTQYF; CDR3nt: TGTGCCAGCTCACCAGGGATCGCAGATACGCAGTATTTT
v_gene: TRBV6-1; j_gene: TRBJ2-3; d_gene: TRBD2; abundance: few; CDR3aa: CASSSSGASSTDTQYF; CDR3nt: TGTGCCAGCAGTTCTAGCGGGGCGTCGAGCACAGATACGCAGTATTTT
v_gene: TRBV20-1; j_gene: TRBJ2-3; d_gene: TRBD2; abundance: many; CDR3aa: CSARAPGLAGATDTQYF; CDR3nt: TGCAGTGCTAGGGCGCCGGGACTAGCGGGGGCAACAGATACGCAGTATTTT
v_gene: TRBV5-1; j_gene: TRBJ1-4; d_gene: -; abundance: -; CDR3aa: CASSLQPSLGATNEKLFF; CDR3nt: TGCGCCAGCAGCCTTCAACCCTCATTAGGAGCAACTAATGAAAAACTGTTTTTT
v_gene: TRBV19; j_gene: TRBJ1-2; d_gene: -; abundance: -; CDR3aa: CASSIAGLYGYTF; CDR3nt: TGTGCCAGTAGTATAGCAGGGTTGTATGGCTACACCTTC
v_gene: TRBV20-1; j_gene: TRBJ2-2; d_gene: TRBD2; abundance: many; CDR3aa: CSARDGTSGANTGELFF; CDR3nt: TGCAGTGCTAGAGACGGGACTAGCGGGGCGAACACCGGGGAGCTGTTTTTT
v_gene: TRBV29-1; j_gene: TRBJ2-3; d_gene: TRBD1; abundance: many; CDR3aa: CSVFGADRSTDTQYF; CDR3nt: TGCAGCGTCTTCGGGGCGGACAGGAGCACAGATACGCAGTATTTT
v_gene: TRBV5-1; j_gene: TRBJ2-3; d_gene: -; abundance: few; CDR3aa: CASSLGSFSTDTQYF; CDR3nt: TGCGCCAGCAGCTTGGGGTCCTTTAGCACAGATACGCAGTATTTT
v_gene: TRBV7-2; j_gene: TRBJ2-7; d_gene: -; abundance: -; CDR3aa: CASSLNRQGSEQYF; CDR3nt: TGTGCCAGCAGCTTAAACCGGCAGGGAAGCGAGCAGTACTTC
v_gene: TRBV12-3/TRBV12-4; j_gene: TRBJ2-7; d_gene: -; abundance: few; CDR3aa: CASSLDTLTYEQYF; CDR3nt: TGTGCCAGCAGTTTGGACACCCTCACCTACGAGCAGTACTTC
v_gene: TRBV6-5; j_gene: TRBJ2-5; d_gene: -; abundance: few; CDR3aa: CASSYSTGQETQYF; CDR3nt: TGTGCCAGCAGTTACTCGACAGGTCAAGAGACCCAGTACTTC
v_gene: TRBV7-6; j_gene: TRBJ2-7; d_gene: -; abundance: many; CDR3aa: CASSSWAGPHRYEQYF; CDR3nt: TGTGCCAGCAGTTCCTGGGCAGGGCCCCACCGCTACGAGCAGTACTTC
v_gene: TRBV7-2; j_gene: TRBJ2-3; d_gene: -; abundance: few; CDR3aa: CASSLGKLGGTDTQYF; CDR3nt: TGTGCCAGCAGCTTAGGCAAGCTAGGGGGCACAGATACGCAGTATTTT
v_gene: TRBV7-9; j_gene: TRBJ1-1; d_gene: -; abundance: few; CDR3aa: CASSTQGEAFF; CDR3nt: TGTGCCAGCAGCACCCAGGGTGAAGCTTTCTTT
v_gene: TRBV5-1; j_gene: TRBJ2-6; d_gene: TRBD1; abundance: -; CDR3aa: CASSLVTGAHSGANVLTF; CDR3nt: TGCGCCAGCAGCTTGGTTACAGGGGCCCACTCTGGGGCCAACGTCCTGACTTTC
v_gene: TRBV20-1; j_gene: TRBJ2-5; d_gene: -; abundance: many; CDR3aa: CSVKRGPTETQYF; CDR3nt: TGCAGTGTCAAGAGGGGACCAACGGAGACCCAGTACTTC
v_gene: TRBV7-9; j_gene: TRBJ2-7; d_gene: TRBD2; abundance: many; CDR3aa: CASSPGLAGRNEQYF; CDR3nt: TGTGCCAGCAGCCCAGGACTAGCGGGGAGAAACGAGCAGTACTTC
v_gene: TRBV11-2; j_gene: TRBJ2-3; d_gene: TRBD2; abundance: many; CDR3aa: CASSFAKTGGSTDTQYF; CDR3nt: TGTGCCAGCAGCTTCGCAAAGACGGGAGGGAGCACAGATACGCAGTATTTT
v_gene: TRBV29-1; j_gene: TRBJ1-2; d_gene: TRBD1; abundance: many; CDR3aa: CSGTGASRGYTF; CDR3nt: TGCAGCGGCACAGGGGCCTCAAGGGGCTACACCTTC
v_gene: TRBV5-1; j_gene: TRBJ2-7; d_gene: TRBD1; abundance: many; CDR3aa: CASSLDRGTYEQYF; CDR3nt: TGCGCCAGCAGCTTGGACAGGGGAACCTACGAGCAGTACTTC
v_gene: TRBV4-1; j_gene: TRBJ2-1; d_gene: TRBD1; abundance: many; CDR3aa: CASSLGQGARNEQFF; CDR3nt: TGCGCCAGCAGTCTCGGACAGGGGGCGAGGAATGAGCAGTTCTTC
v_gene: TRBV19; j_gene: TRBJ2-5; d_gene: -; abundance: few; CDR3aa: CASTRSTGRETQYF; CDR3nt: TGTGCCAGTACCCGGAGCACAGGGCGAGAGACCCAGTACTTC
v_gene: TRBV5-1; j_gene: TRBJ2-2; d_gene: -; abundance: -; CDR3aa: CASSREGVRTGELFF; CDR3nt: TGCGCCAGCAGTCGGGAAGGGGTGCGTACCGGGGAGCTGTTTTTT
v_gene: TRBV27; j_gene: TRBJ2-5; d_gene: -; abundance: many; CDR3aa: CASSLSRREETQYF; CDR3nt: TGTGCCAGCAGTTTATCCCGCAGGGAAGAGACCCAGTACTTC
v_gene: TRBV7-2; j_gene: TRBJ2-2; d_gene: -; abundance: -; CDR3aa: CASSLAAQTGELFF; CDR3nt: TGTGCCAGCAGCTTAGCCGCGCAGACCGGGGAGCTGTTTTTT
v_gene: TRBV24-1; j_gene: TRBJ2-1; d_gene: -; abundance: few; CDR3aa: CATSDPGVTGNEQFF; CDR3nt: TGTGCCACCAGTGACCCCGGCGTCACAGGCAATGAGCAGTTCTTC
v_gene: TRBV29-1; j_gene: TRBJ1-2; d_gene: -; abundance: many; CDR3aa: CSSSTPGHNYGYTF; CDR3nt: TGCAGCTCAAGTACACCCGGACACAACTATGGCTACACCTTC
v_gene: TRBV3-1; j_gene: TRBJ2-3; d_gene: TRBD2; abundance: -; CDR3aa: CASSRTTAGGATDTQYF; CDR3nt: TGTGCCAGCAGCCGAACGACAGCGGGGGGGGCCACAGATACGCAGTATTTT